This T cell receptor (beta chain) was identified in a study of response to subunit inactivated influenza vaccine. Study observations and caveats: Authors suggested that a seasonal influenza vaccination recruits few new T cells each time.

MiXCR, run by TCRdb on the RT-PCR reads, gives a single entry per CDR3 protein. The table has fewer than 600,000 distinct CDR3 sequences, approximately 7.3% seen once. There are many counts of this clonotype. No antigen is known for it. The clonotype originates from a man aged 50-75 years who received an inactivated influenza vaccine. Sequencing used PBMCs from blood, obtained roughly 24 months after vaccination.

The CDR3 here is CASSDVSTDTQYF. CDR3 DNA: TGTGCCAGCAGTGATGTAAGCACAGATACGCAGTATTTT. The chain joins TRBV25-1 to TRBJ2-3; D gene ambiguous. Germline V lookup: CDR1 MGHDK, CDR2 SYGVNS. The CDR3 is made up of 13 amino acids. V gave up 3 bases and J gave up 0 bases, with 4 bases separating them.